A single sample is the source of the 23 T cell receptor beta chains below, sequenced in a study of PD-L1 blockade in urothelial cancer. Data came from immunoSEQ multiplex PCR; TCRdb stores just in-frame clones and leaves some out. In the table there are about 45,000 clones, 88% of which are singletons. The time point is: pretreatment peripheral blood. This sample comprised PBMCs, obtained around atezolizumab (anti-PD-L1) treatment. Receptors originate from a donor aged 40 or older with urothelial cancer.

The J gene is TRBJ2-7, the V gene TRBV7-3; D is unresolved. The CDR3 length is 13 residues. Germline CDR1 is SGHTA and CDR2 is FQGTGA. V lost 1 base to trimming and J lost 7 bases, with 11 bases between them. CDR3 nucleotide sequence: TGTGCCAGCAGCTTAAGTGGGTCCGGGGAGCAGTACTTC. Amino acids: CASSLSGSGEQYF.

CDR3 in DNA: TGTGCCAGCGGACAGGGGGCTTACACCGGGGAGCTGTTTTTT. It yields the protein CASGQGAYTGELFF. The chain uses TRBV7-3 and TRBJ2-2; 11 positions match TRBD1. The CDR3 is made up of 14 amino acids. Losses at the gene ends were 8 bases for V and 3 bases for J; bases not matched to a gene: 2. Per germline, CDR1 SGHTA and CDR2 FQGTGA.

The V and J genes are TRBV7-9 and TRBJ2-7; 8 nucleotides line up with TRBD2. Germline loops: CDR1 SEHNR, CDR2 FQNEAQ (reference sequence). The CDR3 loop spans 15 amino acids. With 3 bases clipped from V and 7 bases from J, the junction kept 11 bases outside the gene matches. The CDR3: CASSLGGLAGGEQYF. CDR3 DNA sequence: TGTGCCAGCAGCTTGGGGGGGCTAGCGGGTGGTGAGCAGTACTTC.

This clone is a singleton in its sample. V gene TRBV11-3 combines with J gene TRBJ2-1, with 11 bases aligning to TRBD1. The CDR3 consists of 15 residues. Per germline, CDR1 SGHNT and CDR2 YENEEA. With V trimmed by 5 bases and J by 7 bases, 7 bases remained unmatched. Here the CDR3 reads CASSRRGTGGNEQFF. The CDR3 DNA reads TGTGCCAGCAGCCGCCGAGGGACAGGGGGAAATGAGCAGTTCTTC. The whole variable domain, filled in from reference TRBV11-3 and TRBJ2-1, reads EAGVVQSPRYKIIEKKQPVAFWCNPISGHNTLYWYLQNLGQGPELLIRYENEEAVDDSQLPKDRFSAERLKGVDSTLKIQPAELGDSAVYLCASSRRGTGGNEQFFGPGTRLTVL.

The rearrangement uses TRBV18 and TRBJ2-2; 7 positions agree with TRBD1. The J segment lost 4 bases and the V segment lost 5 bases, leaving 7 bases of the junction unmatched. The CDR3 contains 15 residues. CDR1 is KGHSH and CDR2 is LQKENI in the germline V gene. In DNA form, the CDR3 reads TGTGCCAGCTCAACCGGGCAGGGGGTCACCGGGGAGCTGTTTTTT. Protein product: CASSTGQGVTGELFF. Combining the CDR3 with reference TRBV18 and TRBJ2-2 gives the whole variable domain NAGVMQNPRHLVRRRGQEARLRCSPMKGHSHVYWYRQLPEEGLKFMVYLQKENIIDESGMPKERFSAEFPKEGPSILRIQQVVRGDSAAYFCASSTGQGVTGELFFGEGSRLTVL.

The genes are TRBV2 and TRBJ2-1; unclear D gene. Trimming pared 4 bases from V and 7 bases from J, leaving 8 bases between. This CDR3 is 12 amino acids long. CDR1 and CDR2 from the germline V gene are SNHLY and FYNNEI. CDR3 in amino acids: CASSVIRNEQFF. CDR3 DNA sequence: TGTGCCAGCAGTGTTATCAGGAATGAGCAGTTCTTC.

The genes are TRBV7-9 and TRBJ2-1; 12 bases map to TRBD2. This CDR3 comprises 18 residues. Per germline, CDR1 SEHNR and CDR2 FQNEAQ (reference sequence). V trimming: 6 bases; J trimming: 7 bases; junction bases outside the gene matches: 16. In DNA, the CDR3 is TGTGCCAGCAGGCAGGGGATTCTGACTAGCGGGAGAGGGAATGAGCAGTTCTTC. Its translation: CASRQGILTSGRGNEQFF.

The gene calls are TRBV29-1 and TRBJ2-1; 8 nucleotides align to TRBD2. V lost 4 bases, J lost 0 bases, and 5 bases stayed unmatched. Germline CDR1 and CDR2: SQVTM and ANQGSEA. This CDR3 contains 15 residues. As DNA, the CDR3 is TGCAGCGTTGTTGCGGGGGGCCCCTCCTACAATGAGCAGTTCTTC. Residues: CSVVAGGPSYNEQFF.

The J gene is TRBJ2-1, the V gene TRBV5-8, with 15 bases matching TRBD2. After removal of 4 bases from V and 12 bases from J, the junction contained 17 bases not matched to a gene. CDR1 SGHTS and CDR2 YDEGEE come from the germline V gene. The CDR3 totals 18 residues. In DNA form, the CDR3 reads TGTGCCAGCAGCCGAAATACGCAAGGACTAGCGGGAGGGCCTCCGCAGTTCTTC. Its translation is CASSRNTQGLAGGPPQFF.

The V call is TRBV2, the J call TRBJ1-1; unclear D gene. The CDR3 spans 13 residues. V was cut by 5 bases and J by 1 base, with 8 bases left in between. Germline values: CDR1 SNHLY, CDR2 FYNNEI. CDR3 sequence (DNA): TGTGCCAGCAGTCATGACACGAACACTGAAGCTTTCTTT. Encoded protein: CASSHDTNTEAFF. The full variable domain, completed using reference TRBV2 and TRBJ1-1, is EPEVTQTPSHQVTQMGQEVILRCVPISNHLYFYWYRQILGQKVEFLVSFYNNEISEKSEIFDDQFSVERPDGSNFTLKIRSTKLEDSAMYFCASSHDTNTEAFFGQGTRLTVV.

This clone was detected only once. The chain recombines TRBV30 with TRBJ2-1, with a tentative D call TRBD2 (6 bases). Germline V gene data show CDR1 as GTSNPN and CDR2 as SVGIG (reference sequence). Trimming cost V 3 bases and J 13 bases, with 25 bases left between them. The CDR3 covers 15 residues. The CDR3 is CAWRGGGSPRGGQFF. CDR3 bases: TGTGCCTGGAGGGGGGGTGGGAGTCCGCGGGGAGGACAGTTCTTC. Together with reference TRBV30 and TRBJ2-1, the CDR3 gives the full variable domain: SQTIHQWPATLVQPVGSPLSLECTVEGTSNPNLYWYRQAAGRGLQLLFYSVGIGQISSEVPQNLSASRPQDRQFILSSKKLLLSDSGFYLCAWRGGGSPRGGQFFGPGTRLTVL.

This clone occurred once. V usage is TRBV5-4 and J usage is TRBJ1-3, with D uncertain. The germline V and J ends were trimmed by 0 bases and 0 bases, with 7 bases remaining between them. The CDR3 sequence is 15 residues long. The V gene's germline CDR1 is SGHNT and CDR2 YYREEE (reference sequence). The CDR3 nucleotides read TGTGCCAGCAGCTTGGCCGAGCCCTCTGGAAACACCATATATTTT. It codes for CASSLAEPSGNTIYF.

This chain uses TRBV5-4 with TRBJ2-4; unclear D gene. Trimming stripped 1 base from V and 9 bases from J, with 11 bases between. The CDR3 consists of 13 residues. Germline loops: CDR1 SGHNT, CDR2 YYREEE (reference sequence). The CDR3 reads CASSLPSNTIQYF. CDR3 DNA: TGTGCCAGCAGCTTGCCTAGTAATACCATTCAGTACTTC.

This clone was counted only a few times. The genes are TRBV4-3 and TRBJ2-1, with 8 bases lining up with TRBD2. The CDR3 totals 16 residues. Germline CDR1 and CDR2: LGHNA and YSLEER. With 1 base clipped from V and 10 bases from J, the junction kept 12 bases outside the gene matches. This CDR3 is CASSQGRTAGGREQFF. In nucleotides, the CDR3 is TGCGCCAGCAGCCAAGGGCGGACGGCGGGAGGTAGGGAGCAGTTCTTC.

The genes are TRBV29-1 and TRBJ2-1; the D is unclear. The CDR3 runs to 10 residues. The germline V and J ends were trimmed by 4 bases and 6 bases, with 4 bases remaining between them. Germline values: CDR1 SQVTM, CDR2 ANQGSEA. In nucleotides, the CDR3 is TGCAGCGTTGGGAGCAATGAGCAGTTCTTC. Amino acid sequence: CSVGSNEQFF.

The chain carries TRBV6-5 and TRBJ1-5; D gene ambiguous. Trimming removed 6 bases at V and 0 bases at J, with 6 bases between. Germline loops: CDR1 MNHEY, CDR2 SVGAGI. This CDR3 has 13 amino acids. CDR3 protein: CASRTNSNQPQHF. In DNA, the CDR3 is TGTGCCAGCAGGACTAATAGCAATCAGCCCCAGCATTTT.

The chain is built from TRBV28 and TRBJ2-7; TRBD1 agrees at 9 bases. The trim removed 6 bases at V and 2 bases at J, leaving 8 bases unmatched. This CDR3 region has 15 residues. Germline lookup yields CDR1 MDHEN and CDR2 SYDVKM. This CDR3 is CASSPPGTGTYEQYF. The CDR3 nucleotides are TGTGCCAGCAGCCCACCCGGGACAGGGACCTACGAGCAGTACTTC. The full variable domain, in which reference TRBV28 and TRBJ2-7 provide the parts outside the CDR3, is DVKVTQSSRYLVKRTGEKVFLECVQDMDHENMFWYRQDPGLGLRLIYFSYDVKMKEKGDIPEGYSVSREKKERFSLILESASTNQTSMYLCASSPPGTGTYEQYFGPGTRLTVT.

V usage is TRBV7-6 and J usage is TRBJ2-7; possibly TRBD2 for D (5 bases). Germline-derived CDR1 and CDR2 are SGHVS and FNYEAQ. With 1 base removed from V and 2 bases from J, the gap between germline ends came to 6 bases. The CDR3 is 13 residues long. The CDR3 is CASSLGEPYEQYF. CDR3 nucleotide sequence: TGTGCCAGCAGCTTAGGGGAGCCCTACGAGCAGTACTTC.

The chain carries TRBV28 and TRBJ2-1; TRBD1 matches 9 bases. J lost 8 bases, V lost 7 bases, and 12 bases had no gene match. Germline assignment: CDR1 MDHEN and CDR2 SYDVKM. This CDR3 has 15 residues. The CDR3 bases are TGTGCCAGCACCCTTCAGGGACAGGGACGTCATGAGCAGTTCTTC. The encoded protein is CASTLQGQGRHEQFF.

The V and J genes are TRBV28 and TRBJ1-2, with a possible D match to TRBD1 (5 bases). Germline CDR1 reads MDHEN; CDR2 reads SYDVKM. The CDR3 runs to 11 residues. V was shortened by 7 bases and J by 7 bases, with 10 bases between the two germline ends. CDR3 sequence (DNA): TGTGCCAGCACCGGAGGGGCTGGCTACACCTTC. Translation gives CASTGGAGYTF.

This clone has just one count. V usage is TRBV7-3 and J usage is TRBJ2-1; TRBD1 matches 8 bases. V gave up 5 bases and J gave up 3 bases; unmatched junction bases: 6. CDR1 is SGHTA and CDR2 is FQGTGA in the germline V gene. The CDR3 contains 15 residues. The DNA of the CDR3 is TGTGCCAGCAGCCAACAGGGGGGCAGCTACAATGAGCAGTTCTTC. This encodes CASSQQGGSYNEQFF.

The count of this clone is one. The V and J genes are TRBV5-1 and TRBJ1-5, with 8 bases aligning to TRBD1. With V trimmed by 4 bases and J by 0 bases, 9 bases remained unmatched. This CDR3 has 17 residues. CDR1 SGHRS and CDR2 YFSETQ come from the germline V gene. CDR3 in DNA: TGCGCCAGCAGCCCCTCAGGGGGCCCCTTTAGCAATCAGCCCCAGCATTTT. It specifies CASSPSGGPFSNQPQHF. Drawing the rest from reference TRBV5-1 and TRBJ1-5, the complete variable domain is KAGVTQTPRYLIKTRGQQVTLSCSPISGHRSVSWYQQTPGQGLQFLFEYFSETQRNKGNFPGRFSGRQFSNSRSEMNVSTLELGDSALYLCASSPSGGPFSNQPQHFGDGTRLSIL.

The chain recombines TRBV28 with TRBJ1-2; TRBD1 agrees at 10 bases. With 5 bases clipped from V and 6 bases from J, the junction kept 6 bases outside the gene matches. Germline CDR1 reads MDHEN; CDR2 reads SYDVKM. The CDR3 runs to 14 residues. CDR3 DNA: TGTGCCAGCAGTATAAGACAGGGGGCCCATGGCTACACCTTC. This gives the protein CASSIRQGAHGYTF.